This is a list of T cell receptor beta chains from one sample in a study of blood T cell repertoires in COVID-19. Generated by immunoSEQ multiplex PCR, the TCRdb table keeps only in-frame clones and is missing some. In the table there are under 450,000 clones, roughly 84% of which are singletons. The sequencing sample was made of PBMCs or T cells enriched from blood (not recorded which). These receptors originate from a woman aged 30 to 39 who had recovered from COVID-19. Both conserved end residues are part of each CDR3. The D gene is left open where the match is weak. Clone size appears in some rows only: once, few, many, or a class for an expanded clone.

j_gene | d_gene | abundance | v_gene | CDR3aa | CDR3nt
TRBJ2-2 | TRBD1 | . | TRBV5-8 | CASSPGQQNTGELFF | TGTGCCAGCAGCCCGGGACAGCAGAACACCGGGGAGCTGTTTTTT
TRBJ2-5 | TRBD2 | . | TRBV7-2 | CASSLGLAGQETQYF | TGTGCCAGCAGCTTAGGACTAGCGGGGCAAGAGACCCAGTACTTC
TRBJ2-1 | TRBD2 | . | TRBV7-6 | CASSPTSGGGSSYNEQFF | TGTGCCAGCAGCCCTACTAGCGGGGGGGGATCTTCCTACAATGAGCAGTTCTTC
TRBJ2-3 | . | . | TRBV9 | CASSGPGGTDTQYF | TGTGCCAGCAGCGGACCGGGTGGCACAGATACGCAGTATTTT
TRBJ2-5 | . | . | TRBV7-9 | CASSPKLGPQETQYF | TGTGCCAGCAGCCCCAAGTTGGGGCCCCAAGAGACCCAGTACTTC
TRBJ2-1 | TRBD2 | once | TRBV11-2 | CASSSGLAEIYNEQFF | TGTGCCAGCAGCTCGGGACTAGCGGAGATCTACAATGAGCAGTTCTTC
TRBJ1-2 | TRBD1 | . | TRBV10-1 | CATILPGQGTHGYTF | TGCGCCACCATACTCCCCGGACAGGGGACCCATGGCTACACCTTC
TRBJ2-7 | TRBD1 | . | TRBV28 | CASGGQGYEQYF | TGTGCCAGCGGAGGACAGGGCTACGAGCAGTACTTC
TRBJ1-5 | . | . | TRBV27 | CASSLSGRDQPQHF | TGTGCCAGCAGTTTATCGGGCCGCGATCAGCCCCAGCATTTT
TRBJ2-3 | TRBD1 | . | TRBV7-2 | CASSLYDREKDTQYF | TGTGCCAGCAGCTTATACGACAGGGAAAAAGATACGCAGTATTTT
TRBJ2-3 | . | . | TRBV9 | CASSVDGSDTDTQYF | TGTGCCAGCAGCGTAGATGGCAGCGATACAGATACGCAGTATTTT
TRBJ1-2 | . | . | TRBV19 | CASSTGYGYTF | TGTGCCAGTAGTACGGGCTATGGCTACACCTTC
TRBJ1-1 | TRBD1 | . | TRBV18 | CASSAGTATEAFF | TGTGCCAGCTCGGCGGGGACAGCCACTGAAGCTTTCTTT
TRBJ1-4 | TRBD1 | . | TRBV6-5 | CASSRTRQGGEKLFF | TGTGCCAGCAGCCGAACCCGACAGGGCGGTGAAAAACTGTTTTTT
TRBJ2-1 | TRBD2 | . | TRBV28 | CATRAGGTYNEQFF | TGTGCCACAAGAGCGGGAGGGACCTACAATGAGCAGTTCTTC
TRBJ2-1 | TRBD1 | . | TRBV3-1/TRBV3-2 | CASSRGSGQAYNEQFF | TGTGCCAGCAGCCGCGGGTCGGGACAGGCTTACAATGAGCAGTTCTTC
TRBJ2-7 | TRBD2 | . | TRBV7-6 | CASSSDPGGSYEQYF | TGTGCCAGCAGCTCCGACCCGGGGGGCTCCTACGAGCAGTACTTC
TRBJ1-2 | . | . | TRBV5-5 | CASSLAATGGDGYTF | TGTGCCAGCAGCTTGGCCGCTACAGGCGGCGATGGCTACACCTTC
TRBJ2-2 | . | . | TRBV19 | CASSSWASPTGELFF | TGTGCCAGTAGTAGTTGGGCTTCACCCACCGGGGAGCTGTTTTTT
TRBJ2-2 | TRBD2 | . | TRBV28 | CASGLLAPGTGELFF | TGTGCCAGCGGATTACTAGCGCCCGGCACCGGGGAGCTGTTTTTT
TRBJ1-2 | . | . | TRBV5-1 | CASSLQGNYGYTF | TGCGCCAGCAGCTTGCAGGGGAACTATGGCTACACCTTC
TRBJ2-6 | . | . | TRBV25-1 | CATTSGANVLTF | TGTGCCACCACTTCTGGGGCCAACGTCCTGACTTTC
TRBJ1-1 | . | . | TRBV5-4 | CASSRTGYTEAFF | TGTGCCAGCAGCAGAACAGGTTACACTGAAGCTTTCTTT
TRBJ1-5 | . | . | TRBV19 | CASSIHRGGLSNQPQHF | TGTGCCAGTAGTATTCATCGGGGAGGGCTAAGCAATCAGCCCCAGCATTTT
TRBJ2-5 | TRBD2 | . | TRBV10-1 | CASSEGSGGRETQYF | TGCGCCAGCAGTGAAGGTAGCGGGGGTCGAGAGACCCAGTACTTC
TRBJ2-7 | . | few | TRBV2 | CASRVQRQNSNEQYF | TGTGCCAGCAGGGTCCAACGACAGAACTCCAACGAGCAGTACTTC
TRBJ2-7 | . | . | TRBV4-1 | CASSPYEGVTYEQYF | TGCGCCAGCAGCCCCTATGAGGGGGTCACCTACGAGCAGTACTTC
TRBJ2-1 | TRBD2 | . | TRBV5-4 | CASSPPASGPYNEQFF | TGTGCCAGCAGCCCGCCGGCTAGCGGACCTTACAATGAGCAGTTCTTC
TRBJ2-1 | . | . | TRBV7-8 | CASSEGKAYNEQFF | TGTGCCAGCAGCGAGGGTAAAGCCTACAATGAGCAGTTCTTC
TRBJ1-2 | . | . | TRBV2 | CASSEGDYGYTF | TGTGCCAGCAGTGAAGGAGACTATGGCTACACCTTC
TRBJ2-7 | . | . | TRBV5-1 | CASSLSGNEQYF | TGCGCCAGCAGCTTGTCGGGGAATGAGCAGTACTTC